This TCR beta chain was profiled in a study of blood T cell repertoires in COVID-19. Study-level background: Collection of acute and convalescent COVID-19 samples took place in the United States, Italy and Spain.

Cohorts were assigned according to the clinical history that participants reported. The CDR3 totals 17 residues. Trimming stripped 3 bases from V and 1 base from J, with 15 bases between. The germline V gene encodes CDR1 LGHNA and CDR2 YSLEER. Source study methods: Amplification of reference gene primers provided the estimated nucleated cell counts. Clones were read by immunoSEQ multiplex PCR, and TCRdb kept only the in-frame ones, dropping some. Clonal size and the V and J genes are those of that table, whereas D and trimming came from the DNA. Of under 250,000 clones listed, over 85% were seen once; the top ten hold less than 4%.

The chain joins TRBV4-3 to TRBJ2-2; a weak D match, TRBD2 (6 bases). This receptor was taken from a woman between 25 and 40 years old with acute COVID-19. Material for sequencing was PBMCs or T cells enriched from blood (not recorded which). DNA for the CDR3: TGCGCCAGCAGCCAGCCGGGGCTAGCGCTGAACACCGGGGAGCTGTTTTTT. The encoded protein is CASSQPGLALNTGELFF.